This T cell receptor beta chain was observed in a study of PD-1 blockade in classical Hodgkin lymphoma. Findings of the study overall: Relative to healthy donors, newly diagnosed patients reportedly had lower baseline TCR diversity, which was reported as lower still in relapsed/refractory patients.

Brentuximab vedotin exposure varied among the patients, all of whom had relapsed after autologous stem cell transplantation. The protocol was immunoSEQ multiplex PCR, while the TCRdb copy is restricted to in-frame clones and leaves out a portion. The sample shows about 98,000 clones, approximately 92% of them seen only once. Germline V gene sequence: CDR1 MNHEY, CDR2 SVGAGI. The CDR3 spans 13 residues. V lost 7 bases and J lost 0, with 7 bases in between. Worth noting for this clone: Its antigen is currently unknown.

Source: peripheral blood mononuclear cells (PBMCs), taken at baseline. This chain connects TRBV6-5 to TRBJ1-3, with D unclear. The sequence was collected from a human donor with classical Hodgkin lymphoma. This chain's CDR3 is CASKNLSGNTIYF. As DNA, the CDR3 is TGTGCCAGCAAAAACCTCTCTGGAAACACCATATATTTT.